This is a list of T cell receptor beta chains from one sample in a study of blood T cell repertoires in COVID-19. The table came from immunoSEQ multiplex PCR; TCRdb's copy has only in-frame clones and leaves some out. The sample contains 150,000 to 180,000 clones, about 80% of which appear only once. Sequenced sample: peripheral blood. These receptors all come from a man in his fifties or sixties with acute or convalescent COVID-19. CDR3s include the opening cysteine and the closing phenylalanine or tryptophan. A D gene is named only where the DNA matches it firmly. Clone size is shown for a subset of rows, as once, few, many or a class of expanded clone.

D,size,V,J,DNA,CDR3
TRBD2,NA,TRBV5-4,TRBJ2-3,TGTGCCAGCAGCTTGGAGGGAGGGGATACGCAGTATTTT,CASSLEGGDTQYF
NA,once,TRBV5-5,TRBJ1-1,TGTGCCAGCAGCTTGTTCCCCAGATTGAACACTGAAGCTTTCTTT,CASSLFPRLNTEAFF
TRBD1,NA,TRBV2,TRBJ1-2,TGTGCCAGCAGCGTGGGACAGGCCATGGGGTATGGCTACACCTTC,CASSVGQAMGYGYTF
TRBD2,few,TRBV4-1,TRBJ2-7,TGCGCCAGCAGCCTCGTGGGGAGGGGCGCAGGCTCGCACGAGCAGTACTTC,CASSLVGRGAGSHEQYF
NA,few,TRBV10-3,TRBJ1-3,TGTGCCATCAGTGAGTCTTCATTTCCCGGAGGAAGAAACACCATATATTTT,CAISESSFPGGRNTIYF
TRBD2,NA,TRBV7-2,TRBJ2-4,TGTGCCAGCAGCCCTCCAGCGGGGGGGCCCAAAAACATTCAGTACTTC,CASSPPAGGPKNIQYF
NA,once,TRBV29-1,TRBJ2-7,TGCAGCGTTGAAGGGAGCTCCTACGAGCAGTACTTC,CSVEGSSYEQYF
NA,NA,TRBV28,TRBJ2-7,TGTGCCAGCAGTTTGGACAATACCTACGAGCAGTACTTC,CASSLDNTYEQYF
TRBD1,NA,TRBV7-9,TRBJ1-6,TGTGCCAGCAGCTCCGGACAGGGCTCCTATAATTCACCCCTCCACTTT,CASSSGQGSYNSPLHF
NA,NA,TRBV19,TRBJ1-5,TGTGCCAGTAGTATCATGTATCAGCCCCAGCATTTT,CASSIMYQPQHF
NA,NA,TRBV11-2,TRBJ1-3,TGTGCCAGCAGCCAGATCTCGGGCTCTGGAAACACCATATATTTT,CASSQISGSGNTIYF
NA,few,TRBV7-9,TRBJ2-5,TGTGCCAGCAGCTTAGCCAGCCAAGAGACCCAGTACTTC,CASSLASQETQYF
NA,few,TRBV5-6,TRBJ1-3,TGTGCCAGCAGCTTGGAACAGGGCCGAAACACCATATATTTT,CASSLEQGRNTIYF
TRBD1,once,TRBV29-1,TRBJ1-1,TGCAGCGTTGAAGAAGGAGGGGGCTACACTGAAGCTTTCTTT,CSVEEGGGYTEAFF
NA,NA,TRBV5-1,TRBJ1-3,TGCGCCAGCAGCTTGGAGAACTTGGGAAACACCATATATTTT,CASSLENLGNTIYF
TRBD1,NA,TRBV27,TRBJ1-2,TGTGCCAGCAGTTCATGGACAGGCGTTAACTATGGCTACACCTTC,CASSSWTGVNYGYTF
TRBD1,NA,TRBV4-2,TRBJ1-1,TGTGCCAGCAGCCAAGAGTCAGGGAGGACAGGGGGAAAAACTGAAGCTTTCTTT,CASSQESGRTGGKTEAFF
NA,few,TRBV6-1,TRBJ1-6,TGTGCCAGCAGTGAAGTGGGAGGGGTAGAGTCACCCCTCCACTTT,CASSEVGGVESPLHF
NA,NA,TRBV25-1,TRBJ1-6,TGTGCCAGCAGTGAAGTCGAAGGGCAGGGGAATTCACCCCTCCACTTT,CASSEVEGQGNSPLHF
NA,NA,TRBV19,TRBJ1-2,TGTGCCAGTAGCAATGGGGAGAGCGGCTATGGCTACACCTTC,CASSNGESGYGYTF
TRBD2,NA,TRBV4-3,TRBJ2-7,TGCGCCAGCAGCCAGACCCTCGGGAGGGGCTCCTACGAGCAGTACTTC,CASSQTLGRGSYEQYF
NA,once,TRBV10-2,TRBJ2-1,TGCGCCAGCAGTGAGACATTCAATGAGCAGTTCTTC,CASSETFNEQFF
NA,NA,TRBV10-3,TRBJ2-3,TGTGCCATCAGTGCGGGGTCATGGAACAGGGAGCAAGATACGCAGTATTTT,CAISAGSWNREQDTQYF
TRBD2,once,TRBV4-3,TRBJ2-1,TGCGCCAGCAGCCAACGGACTAGCGGGGCGGGTGAGCAGTTCTTC,CASSQRTSGAGEQFF
NA,NA,TRBV7-2,TRBJ2-5,TGTGCCAGCACCTTAACGGGGGTCCGAGAGACCCAGTACTTC,CASTLTGVRETQYF
TRBD1,NA,TRBV14,TRBJ1-2,TGTGCCAGCAGCTCGCGGACAGGCCGCTATGGCTACACCTTC,CASSSRTGRYGYTF
TRBD2,NA,TRBV6-6,TRBJ2-1,TGTGCCAGCAGTCCTAGATATAGCGGGACCAGCTCCTACAATGAGCAGTTCTTC,CASSPRYSGTSSYNEQFF
NA,NA,TRBV4-3,TRBJ2-1,TGCGCCAGCAGCCAAGAACACAGGGACAATGAGCAGTTCTTC,CASSQEHRDNEQFF
NA,NA,TRBV2,TRBJ1-2,TGTGCCAGCAGTGATCAATTCTATGGCTACACCTTC,CASSDQFYGYTF
NA,NA,TRBV28,TRBJ1-2,TGTGCCAGCGGTATCTATTATGGCTACACCTTC,CASGIYYGYTF
NA,NA,TRBV19,TRBJ2-1,TGTGCCAGTAAGGAGGGTAGGGGTGAGCAGTTCTTC,CASKEGRGEQFF
TRBD1,NA,TRBV4-2,TRBJ1-2,TGTGCCAGCAGCCGAGACGCCTCCGGGACAGTGGTCTTTGGCTACACCTTC,CASSRDASGTVVFGYTF
TRBD1,NA,TRBV7-2,TRBJ1-3,TGTGCCAGCAGCTTCGGGACAGAAAACACCATATATTTT,CASSFGTENTIYF
NA,NA,TRBV6-2/TRBV6-3,TRBJ2-5,TGTGCCAGCAGTTACGGGACCGGGGGTTACCAAGAGACCCAGTACTTC,CASSYGTGGYQETQYF
TRBD1,once,TRBV7-2,TRBJ1-4,TGTGCCAGCAGCTTAAGGGCAGGGGGTAATGAAAAACTGTTTTTT,CASSLRAGGNEKLFF
NA,NA,TRBV4-3,TRBJ1-4,TGCGCCAGCAGCCAAGAGGTTGAGGGCTATGAAAAACTGTTTTTT,CASSQEVEGYEKLFF
NA,NA,TRBV7-3,TRBJ1-2,TGTGCCAGCAGCTTCTCAGGGGCCGGCTACACCTTC,CASSFSGAGYTF
NA,NA,TRBV5-1,TRBJ2-2,TGCGCCAGCAGTGGTTGGCTCGCGGGTCCGGGCACCGGGGAGCTGTTTTTT,CASSGWLAGPGTGELFF
TRBD2,NA,TRBV5-8,TRBJ2-5,TGTGCCAGCAGCTTGGCCCGGGGGGGCCCCCAAGAGACCCAGTACTTC,CASSLARGGPQETQYF
TRBD1,NA,TRBV9,TRBJ2-5,TGTGCCAGCAGCCAGGGGGAGCTCTGGCAAGAGACCCAGTACTTC,CASSQGELWQETQYF
TRBD1,NA,TRBV2,TRBJ1-2,TGTGCCAGCAGTGGACAGGGTGGAGGCTACACCTTC,CASSGQGGGYTF
NA,NA,TRBV11-3,TRBJ2-1,TGTGCCAGCAGCTTAGAAGGGGGTACGCAGTTCTTC,CASSLEGGTQFF